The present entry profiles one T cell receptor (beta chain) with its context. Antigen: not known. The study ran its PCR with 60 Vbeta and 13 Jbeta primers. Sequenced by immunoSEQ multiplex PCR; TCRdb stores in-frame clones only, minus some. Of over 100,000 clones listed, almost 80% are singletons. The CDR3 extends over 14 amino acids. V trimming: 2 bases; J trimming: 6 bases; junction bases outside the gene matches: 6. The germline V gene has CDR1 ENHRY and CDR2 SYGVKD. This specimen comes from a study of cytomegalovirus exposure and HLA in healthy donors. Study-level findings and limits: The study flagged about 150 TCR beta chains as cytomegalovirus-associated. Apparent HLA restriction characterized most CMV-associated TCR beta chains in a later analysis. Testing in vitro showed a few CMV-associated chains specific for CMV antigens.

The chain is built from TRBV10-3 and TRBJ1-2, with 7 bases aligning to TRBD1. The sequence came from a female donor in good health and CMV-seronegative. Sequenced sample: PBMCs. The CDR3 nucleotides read TGTGCCATCAGTGAGCCGGGGACAGCTGATGGCTACACCTTC. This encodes CAISEPGTADGYTF.